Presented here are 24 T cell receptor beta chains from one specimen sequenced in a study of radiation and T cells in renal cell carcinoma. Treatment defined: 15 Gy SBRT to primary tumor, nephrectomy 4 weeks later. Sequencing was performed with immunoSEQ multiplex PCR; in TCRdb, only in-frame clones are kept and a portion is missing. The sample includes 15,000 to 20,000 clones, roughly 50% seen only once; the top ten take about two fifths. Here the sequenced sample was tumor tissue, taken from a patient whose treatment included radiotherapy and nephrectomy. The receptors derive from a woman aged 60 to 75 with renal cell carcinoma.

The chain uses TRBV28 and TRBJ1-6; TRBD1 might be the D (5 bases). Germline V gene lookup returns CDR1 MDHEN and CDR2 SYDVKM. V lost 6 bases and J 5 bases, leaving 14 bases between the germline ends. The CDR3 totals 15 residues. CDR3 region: CASRPRQINNSPLHF. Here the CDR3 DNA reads TGTGCCAGCAGGCCAAGACAGATAAATAATTCACCCCTCCACTTT. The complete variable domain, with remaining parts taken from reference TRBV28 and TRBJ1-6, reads DVKVTQSSRYLVKRTGEKVFLECVQDMDHENMFWYRQDPGLGLRLIYFSYDVKMKEKGDIPEGYSVSREKKERFSLILESASTNQTSMYLCASRPRQINNSPLHFGNGTRLTVT.

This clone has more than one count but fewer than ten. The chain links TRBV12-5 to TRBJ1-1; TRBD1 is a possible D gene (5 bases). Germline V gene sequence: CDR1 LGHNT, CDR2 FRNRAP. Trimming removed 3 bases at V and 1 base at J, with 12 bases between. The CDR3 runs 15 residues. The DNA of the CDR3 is TGTGCTAGTGGTTTTGAACCTGGGACGAACACTGAAGCTTTCTTT. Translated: CASGFEPGTNTEAFF.

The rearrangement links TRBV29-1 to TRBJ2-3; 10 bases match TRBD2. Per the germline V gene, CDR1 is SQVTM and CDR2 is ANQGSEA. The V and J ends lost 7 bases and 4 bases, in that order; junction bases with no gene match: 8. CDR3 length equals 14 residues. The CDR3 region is CSALLAGAADTQYF. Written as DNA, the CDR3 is TGCAGCGCCCTTCTAGCGGGAGCTGCAGATACGCAGTATTTT.

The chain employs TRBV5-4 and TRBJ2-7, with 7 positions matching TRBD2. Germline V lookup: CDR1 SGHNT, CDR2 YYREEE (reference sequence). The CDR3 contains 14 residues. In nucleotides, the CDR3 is TGTGCAGCCGGGACTTTGGTAGGGGAGGGCGAGCAGTACTTC. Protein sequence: CAAGTLVGEGEQYF.

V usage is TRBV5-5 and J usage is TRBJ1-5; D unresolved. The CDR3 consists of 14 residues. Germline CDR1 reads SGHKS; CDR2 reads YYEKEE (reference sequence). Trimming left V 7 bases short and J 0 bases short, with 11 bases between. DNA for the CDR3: TGTGCCAGCCAATCCGTATATAGCAATCAGCCCCAGCATTTT. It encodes CASQSVYSNQPQHF.

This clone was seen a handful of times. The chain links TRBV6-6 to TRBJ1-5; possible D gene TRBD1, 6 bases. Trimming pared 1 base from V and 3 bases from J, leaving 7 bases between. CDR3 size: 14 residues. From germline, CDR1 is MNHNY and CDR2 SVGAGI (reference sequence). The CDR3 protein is CASSYYRDNQPQHF. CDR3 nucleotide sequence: TGTGCCAGCAGTTACTACAGGGACAATCAGCCCCAGCATTTT.

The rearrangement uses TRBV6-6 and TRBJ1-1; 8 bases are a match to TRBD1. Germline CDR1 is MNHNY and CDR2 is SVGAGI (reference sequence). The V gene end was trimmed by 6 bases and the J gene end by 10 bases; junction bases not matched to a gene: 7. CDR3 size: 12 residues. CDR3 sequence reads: CASSRGQGRAFF. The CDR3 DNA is TGTGCCAGCAGCCGAGGACAGGGACGAGCTTTCTTT.

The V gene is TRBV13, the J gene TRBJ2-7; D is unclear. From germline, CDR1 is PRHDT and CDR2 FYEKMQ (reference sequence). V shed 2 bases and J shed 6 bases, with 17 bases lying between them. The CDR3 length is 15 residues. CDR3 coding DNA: TGTGCCAGCAGCTTAAAGGCAGTGTTAAACTTCGAGCAGTACTTC. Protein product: CASSLKAVLNFEQYF. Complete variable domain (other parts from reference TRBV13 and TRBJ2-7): AAGVIQSPRHLIKEKRETATLKCYPIPRHDTVYWYQQGPGQDPQFLISFYEKMQSDKGSIPDRFSAQQFSDYHSELNMSSLELGDSALYFCASSLKAVLNFEQYFGPGTRLTVT.

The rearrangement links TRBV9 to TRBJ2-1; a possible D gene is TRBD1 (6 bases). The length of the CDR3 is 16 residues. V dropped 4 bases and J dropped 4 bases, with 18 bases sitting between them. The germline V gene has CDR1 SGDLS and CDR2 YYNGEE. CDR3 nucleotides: TGTGCCAGCAGCCAATACTGGGAGAGGGGGTACAATGAGCAGTTCTTC. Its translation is CASSQYWERGYNEQFF.

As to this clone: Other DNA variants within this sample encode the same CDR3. The CDR3 DNA is TGTGCCAGCTCACCAAGCAGCTACGAGCAGTACTTC. Translation: CASSPSSYEQYF. This rearrangement joins TRBV18 to TRBJ2-7, with D unclear. With 2 bases removed from V and 3 bases from J, the gap between germline ends came to 5 bases. This CDR3 contains 12 residues. The germline V gene has CDR1 KGHSH and CDR2 LQKENI.

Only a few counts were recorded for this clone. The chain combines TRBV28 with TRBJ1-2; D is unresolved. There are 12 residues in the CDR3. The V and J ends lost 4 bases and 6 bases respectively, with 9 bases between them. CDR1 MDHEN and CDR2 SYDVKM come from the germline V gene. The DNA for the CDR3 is TGTGCCAGCAGTTCCGGTCTTGATGGCTACACCTTC. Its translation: CASSSGLDGYTF.

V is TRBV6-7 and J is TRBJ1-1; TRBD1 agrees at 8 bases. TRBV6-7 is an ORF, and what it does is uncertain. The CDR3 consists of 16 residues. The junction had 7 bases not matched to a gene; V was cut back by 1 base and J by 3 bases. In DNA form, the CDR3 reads TGTGCCAGCAGTTACTTGGCAGGGGGCCCGTACACTGAAGCTTTCTTT. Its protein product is CASSYLAGGPYTEAFF.

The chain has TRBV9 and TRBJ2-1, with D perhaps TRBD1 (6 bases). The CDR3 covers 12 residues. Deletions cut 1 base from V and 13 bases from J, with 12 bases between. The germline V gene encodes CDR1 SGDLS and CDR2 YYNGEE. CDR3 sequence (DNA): TGTGCCAGCAGCGTACAGGGGTGGGACCAGTTCTTC. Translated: CASSVQGWDQFF.

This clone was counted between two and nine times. The CDR3, as DNA: TGTGCCACCGGGACAGGGATAGGTGGCTACACCTTC. It yields the protein CATGTGIGGYTF. This chain joins TRBV19 and TRBJ1-2; 9 bases fit TRBD1. Unmatched junction bases numbered 7, after V lost 10 bases and J lost 7 bases. Germline V gene sequence: CDR1 LNHDA, CDR2 SQIVND (reference sequence). This CDR3 region has 12 residues.

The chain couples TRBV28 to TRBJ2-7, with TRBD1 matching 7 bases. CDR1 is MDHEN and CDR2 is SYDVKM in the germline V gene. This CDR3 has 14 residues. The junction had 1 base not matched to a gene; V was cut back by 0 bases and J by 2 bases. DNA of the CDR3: TGTGCCAGCAGTTTATGGCAGGGGGCCTACGAGCAGTACTTC. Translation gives CASSLWQGAYEQYF.

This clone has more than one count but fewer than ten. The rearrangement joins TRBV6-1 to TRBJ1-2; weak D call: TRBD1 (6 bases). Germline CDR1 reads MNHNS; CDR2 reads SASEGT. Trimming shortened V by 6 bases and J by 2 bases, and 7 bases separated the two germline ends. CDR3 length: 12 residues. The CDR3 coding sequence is TGTGCCAGCAGGGACAGCAACTATGGCTACACCTTC. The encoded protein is CASRDSNYGYTF.

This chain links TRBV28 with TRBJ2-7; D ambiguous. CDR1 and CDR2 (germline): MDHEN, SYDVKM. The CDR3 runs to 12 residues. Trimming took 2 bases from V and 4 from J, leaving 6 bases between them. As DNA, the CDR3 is TGTGCCAGCAGTTTAGAGGTTTACGAGCAGTACTTC. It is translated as CASSLEVYEQYF.

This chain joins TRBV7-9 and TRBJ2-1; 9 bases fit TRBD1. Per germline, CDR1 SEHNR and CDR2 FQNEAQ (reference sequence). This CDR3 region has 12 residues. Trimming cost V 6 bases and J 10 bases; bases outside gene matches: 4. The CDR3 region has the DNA TGTGCCAGCAGATTTACAGGGGGCGAGCAGTTCTTC. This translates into CASRFTGGEQFF.

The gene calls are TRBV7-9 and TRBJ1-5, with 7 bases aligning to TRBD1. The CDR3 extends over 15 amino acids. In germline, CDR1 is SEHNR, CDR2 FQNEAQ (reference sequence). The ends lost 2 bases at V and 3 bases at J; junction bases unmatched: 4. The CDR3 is CASSLSQGINQPQHF. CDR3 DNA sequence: TGTGCCAGCAGCTTATCACAGGGGATCAATCAGCCCCAGCATTTT.

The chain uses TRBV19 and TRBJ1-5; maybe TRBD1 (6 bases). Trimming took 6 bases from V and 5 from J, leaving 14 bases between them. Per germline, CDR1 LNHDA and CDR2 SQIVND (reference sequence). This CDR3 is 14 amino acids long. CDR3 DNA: TGTGCCAGTAGCACCGGGACACGGCATCAGCCCCAGCATTTT. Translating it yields CASSTGTRHQPQHF.

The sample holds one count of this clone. The CDR3 DNA reads as TGTGCCAGCAGCGTACGGAACAGGGAAAACCCCCTAAATCAGCCCCAGCATTTT. Translated: CASSVRNRENPLNQPQHF. J is TRBJ1-5 and V is TRBV9, with a possible D match to TRBD1 (6 bases). V was clipped by 1 base and J by 4 bases, with 21 bases between them. The germline gives CDR1 SGDLS, CDR2 YYNGEE. This CDR3 spans 18 amino acids. The full variable domain, in which reference TRBV9 and TRBJ1-5 provide the parts outside the CDR3, is DSGVTQTPKHLITATGQRVTLRCSPRSGDLSVYWYQQSLDQGLQFLIQYYNGEERAKGNILERFSAQQFPDLHSELNLSSLELGDSALYFCASSVRNRENPLNQPQHFGDGTRLSIL.

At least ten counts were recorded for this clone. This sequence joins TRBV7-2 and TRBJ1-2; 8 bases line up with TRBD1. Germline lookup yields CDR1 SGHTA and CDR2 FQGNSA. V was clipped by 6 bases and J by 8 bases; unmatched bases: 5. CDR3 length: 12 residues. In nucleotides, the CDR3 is TGTGCCAGCAGTCCCTCAGGGGGCGGCTACACCTTC. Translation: CASSPSGGGYTF.

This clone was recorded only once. The CDR3 DNA reads as TGCGCCAGCAGTCTCGCCGGGACAGGGGATCAAGAGACCCAGTACTTC. As protein: CASSLAGTGDQETQYF. The V and J genes are TRBV5-1 and TRBJ2-5; the match to TRBD1 covers 10 bases. Germline assignment: CDR1 SGHRS and CDR2 YFSETQ. The J segment lost 2 bases and the V segment lost 5 bases, leaving 9 bases of the junction unmatched. The CDR3 is 16 residues long.

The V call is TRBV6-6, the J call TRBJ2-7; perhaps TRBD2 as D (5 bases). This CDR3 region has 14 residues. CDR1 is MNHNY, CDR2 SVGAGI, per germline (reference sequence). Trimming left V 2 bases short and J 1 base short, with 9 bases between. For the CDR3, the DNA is TGTGCCAGCAGTTACCTTGGGAGATCCTACGAGCAGTACTTC. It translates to CASSYLGRSYEQYF.